The 8 T cell receptor beta chains below all came from one sample that was sequenced in a study of early T cells in non-severe SARS-CoV-2 infection. A single record per CDR3 protein comes from TCRdb applying MiXCR to the 5' RACE reads. This table has tens of thousands of distinct CDR3 sequences, approximately 8.7% appearing once. This sample comprised whole blood, obtained at baseline. These receptors were collected from an adult who was a healthcare worker with PCR-confirmed SARS-CoV-2 infection or an uninfected control (not recorded which).

This clonotype was counted a few times. The chain has TRBV7-9 and TRBJ2-5; TRBD1 or TRBD2 may be the D gene (6 bases each). CDR3 size: 14 residues. V lost 7 bases and J lost 2, with 14 bases in between. The germline V gene has CDR1 SEHNR and CDR2 FQNEAQ (reference sequence). CDR3: CASTPLGGQETQYF. DNA of the CDR3: TGTGCCAGCACCCCCCTAGGGGGGCAAGAGACCCAGTACTTC.

This clonotype was detected a few times. The V and J genes are TRBV20-1 and TRBJ1-5; D remains ambiguous. The CDR3 extends over 14 amino acids. The V and J ends lost 0 bases and 1 base respectively, with 7 bases between them. Germline loops: CDR1 DFQATT, CDR2 SNEGSKA (reference sequence). CDR3 sequence reads: CSAREYASNQPQHF. In DNA form, the CDR3 reads TGCAGTGCTAGAGAATATGCGAGCAATCAGCCCCAGCATTTT.

This clonotype was detected a few times. CDR3 residues: CASPDAGTDTQYF. CDR3 sequence (DNA): TGTGCCAGCCCGGACGCTGGGACAGATACGCAGTATTTT. The chain has TRBV27 and TRBJ2-3, with D uncertain. There are 13 residues in the CDR3. Germline CDR1 reads MNHEY; CDR2 reads SMNVEV (reference sequence). V lost 8 bases and J lost 3, with 12 bases in between.

This clonotype has a count of ten or more. This rearrangement joins TRBV27 to TRBJ1-4; possibly TRBD1 for D (5 bases). The CDR3 spans 16 residues. V was trimmed by 6 bases and J by 6 bases, leaving 20 bases between them. Germline V gene lookup returns CDR1 MNHEY and CDR2 SMNVEV (reference sequence). As DNA, the CDR3 is TGTGCCAGCAGCCCCAAAAGACAGTTTTGGGATGAAAAACTGTTTTTT. Protein sequence: CASSPKRQFWDEKLFF.

The V call is TRBV7-6, the J call TRBJ2-2; D tentatively fits TRBD1 or TRBD2 (5 bases each). V was cut by 1 base and J by 5 bases, with 8 bases left in between. There are 14 residues in the CDR3. Germline V CDR1 and CDR2: SGHVS, FNYEAQ. The CDR3 DNA sequence: TGTGCCAGCAGCTTAGTTGGGGGTACCGGGGAGCTGTTTTTT. This translates into CASSLVGGTGELFF.

The table lists this clonotype with a few counts. The chain carries TRBV18 and TRBJ2-1, with 9 nucleotides matching TRBD1. Germline trimming cut 0 bases from V and 6 bases from J; bases unmatched to any gene: 6. CDR1 and CDR2 (germline): KGHSH, LQKENI. The CDR3 is made up of 16 amino acids. CDR3 nucleotides: TGTGCCAGCTCACCACCTTCGGGACAGGGAGGCAATGAGCAGTTCTTC. Protein: CASSPPSGQGGNEQFF.

Worth noting for this clonotype: A read error may be the cause here, since a much bigger clone is one base away. This chain links TRBV7-6 with TRBJ2-5; no firm D call. Germline V gene sequence: CDR1 SGHVS, CDR2 FNYEAQ. V shed 5 bases and J shed 5 bases, with 21 bases lying between them. CDR3 length equals 16 residues. Here the CDR3 reads CASSPSFGYLGETQYF. For the CDR3, the DNA is TGTGCCAGCAGCCCTAGTTTTGGGTACCTTGGTGAGACCCAGTACTTC.

The J gene is TRBJ1-1, the V gene TRBV12-3 or TRBV12-4, with 8 bases identical to TRBD1. Trimming removed 6 bases from V and 7 bases from J; junction bases left unmatched: 7. The CDR3 runs 13 residues. CDR3 residues: CASSPTGVFEAFF. The CDR3 DNA is TGTGCCAGCAGCCCGACAGGGGTTTTTGAAGCTTTCTTT.